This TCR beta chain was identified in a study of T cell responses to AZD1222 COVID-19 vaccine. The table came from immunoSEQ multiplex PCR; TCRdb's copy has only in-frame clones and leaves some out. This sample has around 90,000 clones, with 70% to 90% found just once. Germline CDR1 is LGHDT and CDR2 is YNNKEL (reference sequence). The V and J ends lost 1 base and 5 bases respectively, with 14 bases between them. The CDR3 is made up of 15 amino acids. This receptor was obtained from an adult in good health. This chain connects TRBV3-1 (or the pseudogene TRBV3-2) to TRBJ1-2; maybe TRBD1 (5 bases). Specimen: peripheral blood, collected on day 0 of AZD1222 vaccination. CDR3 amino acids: CASSQVGRGRYGYTF. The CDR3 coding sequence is TGTGCCAGCAGCCAAGTGGGACGGGGGAGGTATGGCTACACCTTC.